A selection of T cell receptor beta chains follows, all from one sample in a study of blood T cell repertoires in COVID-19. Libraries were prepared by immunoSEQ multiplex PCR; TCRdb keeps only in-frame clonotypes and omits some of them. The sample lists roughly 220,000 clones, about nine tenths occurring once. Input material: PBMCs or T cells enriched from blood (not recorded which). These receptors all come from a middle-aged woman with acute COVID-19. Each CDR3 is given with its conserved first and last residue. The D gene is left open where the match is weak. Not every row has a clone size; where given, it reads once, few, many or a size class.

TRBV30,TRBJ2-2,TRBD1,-,TGTGCCTGGAGTCGGACAGGGGGCCGCACCGGGGAGCTGTTTTTT,CAWSRTGGRTGELFF
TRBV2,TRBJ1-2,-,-,TGTGCCAGCAGTGAGGCAGGGAAATGGGCCTATGGCTACACCTTC,CASSEAGKWAYGYTF
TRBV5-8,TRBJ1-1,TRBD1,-,TGTGCCAGCAGCCCTCGGGGACAGGGAAACACTGAAGCTTTCTTT,CASSPRGQGNTEAFF
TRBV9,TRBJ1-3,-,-,TGTGCCAGCAGCGACGGGTCTAACTCTGGAAACACCATATATTTT,CASSDGSNSGNTIYF
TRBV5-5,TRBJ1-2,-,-,TGTGCCAGCAGCTTGGTCGTGACAGGAGATAACTATGGCTACACCTTC,CASSLVVTGDNYGYTF
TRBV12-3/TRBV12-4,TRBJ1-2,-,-,TGTGCCATCCACCCCCGGGGGAATGGCTACACCTTC,CAIHPRGNGYTF
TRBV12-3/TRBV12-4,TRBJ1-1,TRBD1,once,TGTGCCAGCAGATCGGGACAGGGAACTTTCTTT,CASRSGQGTFF
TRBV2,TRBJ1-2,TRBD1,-,TGTGCCAGCAGTGCGTCACAGGGGGCACTAGGCTACACCTTC,CASSASQGALGYTF
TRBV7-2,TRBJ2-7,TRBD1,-,TGTGCCAGCAGCTCCCGAGCCGGGACAGGGCCGGGCGAGCAGTACTTC,CASSSRAGTGPGEQYF
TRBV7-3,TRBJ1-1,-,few,TGTGCCAGCAGTGACTCCCTGAACACTGAAGCTTTCTTT,CASSDSLNTEAFF
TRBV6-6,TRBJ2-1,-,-,TGTGCCAGCAGTTACGGGGACACTTACTCCTACAATGAGCAGTTCTTC,CASSYGDTYSYNEQFF
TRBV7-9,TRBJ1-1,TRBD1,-,TGTGCCAGCAGCTTGAAGACAGGGGGCACCGCTGAAGCTTTCTTT,CASSLKTGGTAEAFF
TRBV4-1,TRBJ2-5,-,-,TGCGCCAGCAGCCAAGAGAGAGTCCAAGAGACCCAGTACTTC,CASSQERVQETQYF
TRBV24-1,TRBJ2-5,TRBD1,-,TGTGCCACCAGTGATCCGACAGGGGGCGCGTACCTCCAAGAGACCCAGTACTTC,CATSDPTGGAYLQETQYF
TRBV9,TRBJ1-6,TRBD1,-,TGTGCCAGCAGCGCTTTCCGGGACAGGAGTAATTCACCCCTCCACTTT,CASSAFRDRSNSPLHF
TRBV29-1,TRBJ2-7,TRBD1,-,TGCAGCGGAGGGGACAGGTCGGGCTACGAGCAGTACTTC,CSGGDRSGYEQYF
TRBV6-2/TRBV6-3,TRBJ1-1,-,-,TGTGCCAGCAGTTTTCAGGTCAGGAACGGTGAAGCTTTCTTT,CASSFQVRNGEAFF
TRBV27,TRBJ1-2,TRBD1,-,TGTGCCAGCAAGACAGGGGCAAACTATGGCTACACCTTC,CASKTGANYGYTF
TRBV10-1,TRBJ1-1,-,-,TGCGCCAGCAGTGTGCGGGGAACGACTGAAGCTTTCTTT,CASSVRGTTEAFF
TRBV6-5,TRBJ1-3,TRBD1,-,TGTGCCAGCAGACCCAGGACAGGGTGGGGAAACACCATATATTTT,CASRPRTGWGNTIYF
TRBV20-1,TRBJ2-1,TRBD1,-,TGCAGGGGACAGAACAATGAGCAGTTCTTC,CRGQNNEQFF
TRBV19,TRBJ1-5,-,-,TGTGCCAGTAGGGTGAGACTCTATAGCAATCAGCCCCAGCATTTT,CASRVRLYSNQPQHF
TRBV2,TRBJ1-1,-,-,TGTGCCAGCAGTCGAGGGGGAAGCACTGAAGCTTTCTTT,CASSRGGSTEAFF
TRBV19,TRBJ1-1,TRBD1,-,TGTGCCAGTAGTCCAGGGGACAGGGGGAACACTGAAGCTTTCTTT,CASSPGDRGNTEAFF
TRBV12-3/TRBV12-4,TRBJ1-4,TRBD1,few,TGTGCCAGCAGCAGGGACAGGGGGGATAGGCTGTTTTTT,CASSRDRGDRLFF
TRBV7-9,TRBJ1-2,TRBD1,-,TGTGCCAGCAGCCCGCCGGACAGGGGGCGATGGTATGGCTACACCTTC,CASSPPDRGRWYGYTF
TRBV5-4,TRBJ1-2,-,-,TGTGCCAGCAGCTTGGACAGAAACTATGGCTACACCTTC,CASSLDRNYGYTF
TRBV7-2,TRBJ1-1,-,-,TGTGCCAGCAGCTCTCAGCGGAGGGCTGGAAACACTGAAGCTTTCTTT,CASSSQRRAGNTEAFF
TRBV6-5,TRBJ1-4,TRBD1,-,TGTGCCAGCAGGAGACAGGGGGCAGTTGGTGAAAAACTGTTTTTT,CASRRQGAVGEKLFF
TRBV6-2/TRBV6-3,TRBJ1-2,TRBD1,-,TGTGCCAGCAGTTACCCCGGACAGGGCGACTATGGCTACACCTTC,CASSYPGQGDYGYTF
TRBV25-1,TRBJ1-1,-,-,TGTGCCAGCAGTGTACAGGCCCTAAACACTGAAGCTTTCTTT,CASSVQALNTEAFF
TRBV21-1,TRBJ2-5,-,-,TGTGCCAGCAGCAGGAAGAACACAGGACCCCAAGAGACCCAGTACTTC,CASSRKNTGPQETQYF
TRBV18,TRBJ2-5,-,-,TGTGCCAGCTCATTCTCCGGGAACCCGGGGACCCAGTACTTC,CASSFSGNPGTQYF
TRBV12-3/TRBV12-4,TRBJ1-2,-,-,TGTGCCAGCAGAGCCCCTGGTGGCTACACCTTC,CASRAPGGYTF
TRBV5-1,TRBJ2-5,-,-,TGCGCCAGCAGCTCCTCCCCCCAAGAGACCCAGTACTTC,CASSSSPQETQYF
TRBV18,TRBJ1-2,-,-,TGTGCCAGCTCACCCGAGGGGGGGTATGGCTACACCTTC,CASSPEGGYGYTF
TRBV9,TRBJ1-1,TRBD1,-,TGTGCCAGCAGCGTCACGACAGGGACCACTGAAGCTTTCTTT,CASSVTTGTTEAFF
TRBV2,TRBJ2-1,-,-,TGTGCCAGCAGTGAAGAGGACAAGAGCTCCTACAATGAGCAGTTCTTC,CASSEEDKSSYNEQFF
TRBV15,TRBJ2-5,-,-,TGTGCCACCAGCAGAAAAAGGGGGTACGGGGAGACCCAGTACTTC,CATSRKRGYGETQYF
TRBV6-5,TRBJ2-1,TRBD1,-,TGTGCCAGCAGGAAAGACAGGGGGGAATATAATGAGCAGTTCTTC,CASRKDRGEYNEQFF
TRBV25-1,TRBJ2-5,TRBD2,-,TGTGCCACGCGGGAGGGATGGCAAGAGACCCAGTACTTC,CATREGWQETQYF
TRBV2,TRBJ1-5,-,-,TGTGCCAGCAGTGAAGCGGTGGGGCTCCAGCATTTT,CASSEAVGLQHF
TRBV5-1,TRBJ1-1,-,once,TGCGCCAGCAGCGCCGGGGGGGAAATGAACACTGAAGCTTTCTTT,CASSAGGEMNTEAFF
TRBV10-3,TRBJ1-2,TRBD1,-,TGTGCCATGTCGGGACAGCCGAGGTACGGCTACACCTTC,CAMSGQPRYGYTF
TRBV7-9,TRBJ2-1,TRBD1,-,TGTGCCAGCAGCCCACCGACAGGGACATACAATGAGCAGTTCTTC,CASSPPTGTYNEQFF
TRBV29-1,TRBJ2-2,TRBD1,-,TGCAGCGTCAAAACAGGGGGCGACACCGGGGAGCTGTTTTTT,CSVKTGGDTGELFF